This entry features one T cell receptor (beta chain) sequence. No antigen is known for it. It has no much larger one-base neighbor in the sample; base qualities were not kept. The entry originates in a study of CD8+CD57+ T cells in acquired aplastic anemia (dated by TCRdb to the late 2010s). Describing the broader study: DNA extracted from sorted CD4+ and CD8+ cells had a mean of roughly 3 ug, with a range of roughly 0.18 to 27.4 ug. A CD8+CD57+ expansion meant a frequency higher than the mean frequency seen in healthy subjects.

Genomic DNA served as template for TCR beta VDJ combination and CDR3 sequence profiling. TCR repertoire sequencing was run on an Illumina HiSeq 2000. The paper's data handling went like this. Repertoires were assessed using TRBV/TRBJ rearrangement plots, CDR3 size and DJ length profiles, and Simpson's diversity index. Whichever DNA sequence was most abundant in the deep sequencing data was defined as the immunodominant clone. CDR3 amino acid sequences were checked for sharing between subjects and were compared against published repertoires and the VDJdb database. TCRdb handled the public reads itself, with Q25 trimming in fastp and clone calling in MiXCR, and kept productive beta chains. Merged by CDR3 protein, the rows form single entries marked with the most common genes and DNA. Here the V and J calls rest on TCRdb's processing, not on the authors' analysis. Present in this sample are more than 150,000 distinct CDR3 sequences, around half of which were seen just once. The ten largest account for over 7.5% of the sample.

Expansion of CD8+CD57+ cells had been shown by flow cytometry in the patients chosen for sequencing. Severe acquired aplastic anemia was diagnosed in all patients according to International Study of Aplastic Anemia and Agranulocytosis and Camitta criteria. No patient had received any therapy when blood was sampled. The study deep-sequenced TCR repertoires of sorted CD4+ and CD8+ blood T cells from severe aplastic anemia patients and healthy subjects. Patients were enrolled under clinicaltrials.gov protocols 00001620, 01623167, 00001397, 00071045, 00081523 and 00961064 in the USA. Ficoll-Paque density gradient centrifugation was used to isolate peripheral blood mononuclear cells. CD4+ and CD8+ T cells were sorted by FACS or magnetic beads before DNA extraction. Study-level results and caveats: Roughly 31 CD8+ CDR3 sequences were shared between patients and controls but appeared highly expressed in patients and within their immunodominant clones. No significant difference in CD8+ Simpson's diversity was found between patients and healthy controls (P=0.060).

The germline V gene specifies SNHLY as CDR1 and FYNNEI as CDR2. The CDR3 covers 14 residues, taking in both the cysteine and the phenylalanine. Just CDR3 DNA is preserved here, 42 bases in frame from base 1. Germline trimming amounts to 8 bases on V and 4 bases on J, with 8 as the count of junction bases outside the gene matches. The material sequenced was sorted CD4+, CD8+, or CD8+CD57+ T cells (not recorded which) from PBMCs. The TCR comes from a human donor with aplastic anemia. This chain joins TRBV2 to TRBJ1-2, and 9 junction bases match TRBD1. The nucleotide sequence is given as TGTGCCAGCGACAGACAGGGGGACGGCTATGGCTACACCTTC. Translated, this gives CASDRQGDGYGYTF.